This T cell receptor beta chain was sequenced in a study of T cells in Graves' hyperthyroidism and ophthalmopathy. Exclusion of patients followed from uncontrolled infection, other autoimmune disease, pregnancy or lactation. Amplified TCR beta CDR3 regions derived from RNA transcripts. Carried out on the TCR CDR3, a first-round RT-PCR used the HTBI primer set. TCRdb redid the calling of the multiplex PCR reads with MiXCR, one entry per CDR3 protein. This sample has hundreds of thousands of distinct CDR3 sequences, with more than 14% found just once. Germline V gene lookup returns CDR1 DFQATT and CDR2 SNEGSKA (reference sequence). This CDR3 is built from 15 residues. The V gene lost 5 bases and the J gene lost 7 bases, with 20 bases spanning the gap.

The chain has TRBV20-1 and TRBJ1-4; D remains ambiguous. This TCR was sampled from a woman between 45 and 60 years old with Graves' ophthalmopathy. Sequencing was done on a sample of blood. The CDR3 here is CSAHASFGSFEKLFF. CDR3 nucleotide sequence: TGCAGTGCTCACGCTTCGTTCGGGAGTTTTGAAAAACTGTTTTTT.